This T cell receptor beta chain came from a study of T cells in localized non-small cell lung cancer. Study-wide results and limits: Exceeding tumor, uninvolved adjacent lung had the highest T cell clonality.

CDR1 SGHRS and CDR2 YFSETQ come from the germline V gene. The CDR3 runs 12 residues. As concerns this clone: What it binds is unknown.

Produced via immunoSEQ multiplex PCR; TCRdb's table is partial and in-frame only. The profile covers tens of thousands of clones, with approximately 84% appearing a single time and about 4.8% taken by the ten largest. Sequencing used PBMCs, obtained before any cancer treatment. This chain connects TRBV5-1 to TRBJ2-5; TRBD1 might be the D (5 bases). The assigned J gene may be wrong: the sequence end matches TRBJ2-7 better. The receptor was derived from a man aged 40 to 70 with stage II lung adenocarcinoma. DNA of the CDR3: TGCGCCAGCATGTCCCAGGGCCACGAGCAGTACTTC. Translating it yields CASMSQGHEQYF.